Shown below are 11 T cell receptor beta chains from a single sample sequenced in a study of blood T cell repertoires in COVID-19. Produced via immunoSEQ multiplex PCR; TCRdb's table is partial and in-frame only. The profile shows some 70,000 clones, roughly 87% of them singletons. Sequenced material: peripheral blood. Receptors originate from a man aged 80 or over with acute or convalescent COVID-19.

As DNA, the CDR3 is TGTGCCAGCAGCGTTCGTTACGAGCAGTACTTC. Its protein product is CASSVRYEQYF. The rearrangement joins TRBV2 to TRBJ2-7; D gene uncertain. Germline V gives CDR1 SNHLY, CDR2 FYNNEI. This CDR3 has 11 amino acids. The V end was cut by 6 bases, the J end by 4 bases, with 7 bases between.

The rearrangement links TRBV19 to TRBJ2-5; 10 bases map to TRBD2. V lost 3 bases to trimming and J lost 2 bases; unmatched junction nucleotides: 6. Germline CDR1 is LNHDA and CDR2 is SQIVND (reference sequence). The CDR3 totals 16 residues. This chain's CDR3 is CASSITPAGGQETQYF. CDR3 sequence (DNA): TGTGCCAGTAGTATTACCCCAGCGGGAGGGCAAGAGACCCAGTACTTC.

The count of this clone is one. This sequence joins TRBV5-1 and TRBJ2-3, with D uncertain. The CDR3 consists of 12 residues. Deletions cut 4 bases from V and 2 bases from J, with 5 bases between. Germline lookup yields CDR1 SGHRS and CDR2 YFSETQ. The CDR3 coding sequence is TGCGCCAGCAGCCTACCCACAGATACGCAGTATTTT. Its translation is CASSLPTDTQYF.

The chain has TRBV7-2 and TRBJ2-3; 7 bases agree with TRBD2. CDR1 SGHTA and CDR2 FQGNSA come from the germline V gene. The V segment lost 4 bases and the J segment 0 bases; nucleotides outside the gene matches: 4. The CDR3 consists of 15 residues. This CDR3 reads CASSSSGASTDTQYF. The CDR3 nucleotides are TGTGCCAGCAGCTCAAGCGGGGCTAGCACAGATACGCAGTATTTT.

This clone was seen a few times. The V gene is TRBV27, the J gene TRBJ2-7; 9 bases are a match to TRBD1. The CDR3 consists of 15 residues. Trimming removed 5 bases from V and 7 bases from J; junction bases left unmatched: 12. The germline gives CDR1 MNHEY, CDR2 SMNVEV (reference sequence). The DNA of the CDR3 is TGTGCCAGCAGTCTCACCGGGACAGGGACGGGGGAGCAGTACTTC. It is translated as CASSLTGTGTGEQYF.

The chain links TRBV4-2 to TRBJ1-1; D is unresolved. The CDR3 has 13 amino acids. Trimming pared 1 base from V and 11 bases from J, leaving 14 bases between. Germline V gives CDR1 LGHNA, CDR2 YNFKEQ. DNA of the CDR3: TGTGCCAGCAGCCAAGGATCCGGGGTGACTGCTTTCTTT. Amino acids: CASSQGSGVTAFF.

This chain joins TRBV5-6 and TRBJ1-6; TRBD1 matches at 7 bases. Germline assignment: CDR1 SGHDT and CDR2 YYEEEE. This CDR3 spans 16 amino acids. After removal of 4 bases from V and 5 bases from J, the junction contained 9 bases not matched to a gene. The CDR3 protein is CASSKTRDSNNSPLHF. In DNA form, the CDR3 reads TGTGCCAGCAGCAAGACCCGGGACAGTAATAATTCACCCCTCCACTTT.

The gene calls are TRBV28 and TRBJ1-3, with 11 bases lining up with TRBD1. The V gene end was trimmed by 5 bases and the J gene end by 8 bases; junction bases not matched to a gene: 8. The CDR3 extends over 15 amino acids. From germline, CDR1 is MDHEN and CDR2 SYDVKM. The CDR3 reads CASSPPGQGVYTIYF. CDR3 DNA: TGTGCCAGCAGTCCGCCGGGACAGGGGGTTTACACCATATATTTT.

This chain uses TRBV24-1 with TRBJ2-2; D call uncertain. The V gene's germline CDR1 is KGHDR and CDR2 SFDVKD. The CDR3 runs 13 residues. The ends were cut back, 1 base at V and 7 bases at J, with 6 bases in the middle. The CDR3 loop is CATSDFFHGELFF. CDR3 DNA sequence: TGTGCCACCAGTGATTTTTTCCACGGGGAGCTGTTTTTT.

The chain couples TRBV3-1 (or the pseudogene TRBV3-2) to TRBJ2-1; D gene unclear. CDR1 is LGHDT and CDR2 is YNNKEL in the germline V gene (reference sequence). CDR3 length: 11 amino acids. The V end was cut by 3 bases, the J end by 6 bases, with 3 bases between. The CDR3 DNA reads TGTGCCAGCAGCCACTTCAATGAGCAGTTCTTC. This gives the protein CASSHFNEQFF.

The J gene is TRBJ1-1, the V gene TRBV7-2; tentative D call: TRBD1 (6 bases). Germline V lookup: CDR1 SGHTA, CDR2 FQGNSA. V dropped 6 bases and J dropped 4 bases, with 12 bases sitting between them. The CDR3 length is 13 residues. The DNA of the CDR3 is TGTGCCAGCAGAAAAGGGGGGGGCACTGAAGCTTTCTTT. Its translation is CASRKGGGTEAFF.